This record covers a single T cell receptor (beta chain). The antigen is not known. The data originate from a study of T cell responses to AZD1222 COVID-19 vaccine. Germline V CDR1 and CDR2: SEHNR, FQNEAQ (reference sequence). This CDR3 region has 14 residues. The germline V and J ends were trimmed by 3 bases and 8 bases, with 13 bases remaining between them. General study findings and limits: Donor demographics were predominantly white British with a female majority; clonal diversity may be underestimated. Spike-specific TCR breadth and depth were elevated following two AZD1222 doses. Reportedly, close to half of spike-specific TCRs are directed against unmutated variant regions.

Clones were sequenced by immunoSEQ multiplex PCR, and TCRdb holds only the in-frame ones, with some missing. The sample comprises 77,000 or so clones, about 90% of which are singletons, and approximately 6.5% rests with the top ten. The clonotype originates from an adult in good health. This chain joins TRBV7-9 and TRBJ1-4; D gene uncertain. The starting material was peripheral blood, obtained on day 0 of MenACWY control vaccination. The CDR3 is CASSFSESREKLFF. In nucleotides, the CDR3 is TGTGCCAGCAGCTTCTCTGAATCTCGGGAAAAACTGTTTTTT.